This is a list of T cell receptor beta chains from one sample in a study of blood T cell repertoires in COVID-19. Libraries were prepared by immunoSEQ multiplex PCR; TCRdb keeps only in-frame clonotypes and omits some of them. The profile covers 160,000 or so clones, with 87% appearing a single time and 1.5% to 2% taken by the ten largest. The sequencing input was peripheral blood. The receptors were sampled from a woman aged 45-60 years with acute or convalescent COVID-19. Each CDR3 is given with its conserved first and last residue. The order of the fields is J gene, V gene, D gene, clone size, CDR3 protein, CDR3 DNA. The D gene is left open where the match is weak. Size is omitted from some rows. Given values are once, few, many or a class for expanded clones.

J gene: TRBJ2-1
V gene: TRBV15
D gene: .
clone size: .
CDR3 protein: CATTDSSSYNEQFF
CDR3 DNA: TGTGCCACCACGGACAGTAGCTCCTACAATGAGCAGTTCTTC

J gene: TRBJ2-2
V gene: TRBV6-2/TRBV6-3
D gene: .
clone size: .
CDR3 protein: CASSYGQGPTGELFF
CDR3 DNA: TGTGCCAGCAGTTACGGGCAGGGCCCCACCGGGGAGCTGTTTTTT

J gene: TRBJ1-1
V gene: TRBV4-2
D gene: .
clone size: few
CDR3 protein: CASSQLGGNTEAFF
CDR3 DNA: TGTGCCAGCAGCCAGTTAGGGGGAAACACTGAAGCTTTCTTT

J gene: TRBJ1-5
V gene: TRBV19
D gene: .
clone size: .
CDR3 protein: CASSIGGRQPQHF
CDR3 DNA: TGTGCCAGTAGTATCGGAGGGCGTCAGCCCCAGCATTTT

J gene: TRBJ2-3
V gene: TRBV3-1/TRBV3-2
D gene: TRBD2
clone size: once
CDR3 protein: CASSPSAGGWDTQYF
CDR3 DNA: TGTGCCAGCAGCCCATCAGCGGGGGGGTGGGATACGCAGTATTTT

J gene: TRBJ1-1
V gene: TRBV19
D gene: TRBD1
clone size: once
CDR3 protein: CAIQAGTDIGEAFF
CDR3 DNA: TGTGCCATTCAAGCCGGGACAGATATAGGGGAAGCTTTCTTT

J gene: TRBJ1-2
V gene: TRBV27
D gene: TRBD1
clone size: .
CDR3 protein: CASSTSPGQVYGYTF
CDR3 DNA: TGTGCCAGCAGTACCAGTCCGGGACAGGTTTATGGCTACACCTTC

J gene: TRBJ2-5
V gene: TRBV7-8
D gene: TRBD1
clone size: .
CDR3 protein: CASSSWDRGHETQYF
CDR3 DNA: TGTGCCAGCAGCTCCTGGGACAGGGGGCACGAGACCCAGTACTTC

J gene: TRBJ2-1
V gene: TRBV24-1
D gene: .
clone size: few
CDR3 protein: CATREGNEQFF
CDR3 DNA: TGTGCCACCAGGGAGGGCAATGAGCAGTTCTTC

J gene: TRBJ2-2
V gene: TRBV11-2
D gene: .
clone size: .
CDR3 protein: CASIGLSAAGELFF
CDR3 DNA: TGTGCCAGCATAGGTCTCTCGGCGGCCGGGGAGCTGTTTTTT

J gene: TRBJ2-7
V gene: TRBV5-4
D gene: TRBD1
clone size: .
CDR3 protein: CASSLTGAGGQYF
CDR3 DNA: TGTGCCAGCAGCCTGACAGGGGCAGGCGGGCAGTACTTC

J gene: TRBJ1-5
V gene: TRBV28
D gene: .
clone size: .
CDR3 protein: CAVQRGGNQPQHF
CDR3 DNA: TGTGCCGTTCAACGGGGGGGCAATCAGCCCCAGCATTTT

J gene: TRBJ1-6
V gene: TRBV5-1
D gene: TRBD1
clone size: .
CDR3 protein: CASSFAGQGDSPLHF
CDR3 DNA: TGCGCCAGCAGCTTCGCGGGACAGGGGGATTCACCCCTCCACTTT

J gene: TRBJ1-5
V gene: TRBV2
D gene: .
clone size: .
CDR3 protein: CASSARDYQPQHF
CDR3 DNA: TGTGCCAGCAGTGCCAGGGACTATCAGCCCCAGCATTTT

J gene: TRBJ1-2
V gene: TRBV12-3/TRBV12-4
D gene: .
clone size: .
CDR3 protein: CASSPEPQGYTF
CDR3 DNA: TGTGCCAGCAGCCCCGAGCCGCAAGGCTACACCTTC

J gene: TRBJ1-1
V gene: TRBV11-3
D gene: .
clone size: .
CDR3 protein: CASSSEDSPPEAFF
CDR3 DNA: TGTGCCAGCAGCTCGGAGGACAGTCCTCCTGAAGCTTTCTTT

J gene: TRBJ1-6
V gene: TRBV19
D gene: TRBD1
clone size: .
CDR3 protein: CASRDGQESSYNSPLHF
CDR3 DNA: TGTGCCAGTAGGGACGGACAGGAAAGCTCCTATAATTCACCCCTCCACTTT

J gene: TRBJ2-7
V gene: TRBV6-2/TRBV6-3
D gene: TRBD1
clone size: .
CDR3 protein: CASSADRGWTGPYEQYF
CDR3 DNA: TGTGCCAGCAGCGCAGACAGGGGATGGACTGGACCCTACGAGCAGTACTTC

J gene: TRBJ2-7
V gene: TRBV5-1
D gene: TRBD2
clone size: .
CDR3 protein: CASSLALAESSYEQYF
CDR3 DNA: TGCGCCAGCAGCTTGGCACTAGCGGAGAGCTCCTACGAGCAGTACTTC

J gene: TRBJ2-1
V gene: TRBV5-4
D gene: .
clone size: .
CDR3 protein: CASRTTSSYNEQFF
CDR3 DNA: TGTGCCAGCAGGACTACTAGCTCCTACAATGAGCAGTTCTTC

J gene: TRBJ1-1
V gene: TRBV21-1
D gene: .
clone size: .
CDR3 protein: CASSKLQPGAYMNTEAFF
CDR3 DNA: TGTGCCAGCAGCAAATTGCAGCCAGGGGCCTACATGAACACTGAAGCTTTCTTT

J gene: TRBJ1-1
V gene: TRBV7-9
D gene: TRBD1
clone size: .
CDR3 protein: CASSWITGGDTEAFF
CDR3 DNA: TGTGCCAGCAGCTGGATTACAGGGGGGGACACTGAAGCTTTCTTT

J gene: TRBJ1-4
V gene: TRBV6-5
D gene: .
clone size: .
CDR3 protein: CASRGGGGEKLFF
CDR3 DNA: TGTGCCAGCAGGGGAGGGGGGGGTGAAAAACTGTTTTTT

J gene: TRBJ1-4
V gene: TRBV29-1
D gene: .
clone size: .
CDR3 protein: CSGGPGNGEKLFF
CDR3 DNA: TGCAGCGGGGGCCCGGGGAACGGTGAAAAACTGTTTTTT

J gene: TRBJ1-4
V gene: TRBV11-2
D gene: .
clone size: .
CDR3 protein: CASSLMGGEKLFF
CDR3 DNA: TGTGCCAGCAGCCTAATGGGGGGGGAAAAACTGTTTTTT

J gene: TRBJ1-2
V gene: TRBV2
D gene: TRBD1
clone size: .
CDR3 protein: CASSATGASAYGYTF
CDR3 DNA: TGTGCCAGCAGTGCTACAGGGGCCTCGGCCTATGGCTACACCTTC

J gene: TRBJ2-5
V gene: TRBV2
D gene: TRBD2
clone size: .
CDR3 protein: CASTRSGGETQYF
CDR3 DNA: TGTGCCAGCACGCGTAGCGGGGGAGAGACCCAGTACTTC